Sequencing of this T cell receptor beta chain was carried out in a study of blood T cell repertoires in COVID-19. The study drew participants aged about 18 to 90 years from about two dozen US areas. Cohorts were based on clinical histories the participants reported. Trimming removed 4 bases from V and 4 bases from J, with 9 bases in between. Germline CDR1 reads SGHDT; CDR2 reads YYEEEE. The CDR3 has 12 residues. Source study methods: By means of reference gene primer amplification, nucleated cell counts were estimated. The assay was immunoSEQ multiplex PCR, and TCRdb's table has in-frame clones only and misses some. D and trimming were read from the DNA, whereas the V and J calls and clone size are those reported in that table. This table holds 150,000 or so clones, roughly nine tenths found once.

V and J are TRBV5-6 and TRBJ2-7; maybe TRBD1 (5 bases). The sequence came from a human donor with acute COVID-19. The donor label of this sample is uncertain. The sample taken for sequencing was PBMCs or T cells enriched from blood (not recorded which). The CDR3 DNA sequence: TGTGCCAGCAGCGTTAAGGGGTACGAGCAGTACTTC. Its translation: CASSVKGYEQYF.